This TCR beta chain emerged from a study of blood T cell repertoires in COVID-19. Study background: T cells, B-cell-depleted T cells, or PBMCs supplied cDNA or gDNA.

This clone was recorded once. Germline V lookup: CDR1 LGHNA, CDR2 YSLEER. CDR3 size: 14 residues. Trimming removed 3 bases from V and 7 bases from J; junction bases left unmatched: 2. Original data processing: Reference gene primer amplification in the assay estimated nucleated cell counts. Profiled with immunoSEQ multiplex PCR; TCRdb holds only in-frame clones, not every one. Clone size and V and J calls were adopted from that table, with D and trimming inferred from the DNA. This sample yields around 130,000 clones, of which approximately 86% are seen a single time; 2.3% belongs to the top ten. Those who participated ranged in age from about 18 to 89 years and resided in approximately 23 US areas.

The chain couples TRBV4-3 to TRBJ1-5; 11 nucleotides line up with TRBD1. This clonotype originated in a woman in her forties or fifties who had recovered from COVID-19. Sequencing was done on a sample of PBMCs or T cells enriched from blood (not recorded which). In DNA form, the CDR3 reads TGCGCCAGCAGCCAGAGGACAGGGGGCCAGCCCCAGCATTTT. It translates to CASSQRTGGQPQHF.